This T cell receptor beta chain stems from a study of shared clonotypes between healthy human individuals. The genomic DNA of each subset was split evenly across several immunoSEQ plates. Authors' methods: Junction-only immunoSEQ data arrived without quality scores, meaning filtering differed. This table comes from immunoSEQ multiplex PCR, and its TCRdb copy is limited to in-frame clones, with some not included. The V and J calls and clone size are taken from that table; D and trimming were inferred from the DNA. The table lists about 2,200,000 clones, under 95% of them singletons, with roughly 1.8% in the top ten. The trim removed 4 bases at V and 3 bases at J, leaving 0 bases unmatched. The germline V gene encodes CDR1 SGHVS and CDR2 FQNEAQ. The CDR3 has 13 amino acids. As regards this clone: The antigen is unknown.

The naive CD8 population came from CD45RO-negative cells selected for CCR7, without terminally differentiated effector memory CD45RA+ cells. Nashville, Tennessee was home to all donors, who were Caucasian adults. Points from the study as a whole: Estimated richness was generally greater in naive than memory subsets.

This sequence joins TRBV7-8 and TRBJ2-1, with 7 bases lining up with TRBD1. Specimen: naive CD8+ T cells from PBMCs. This TCR derives from a man younger than 35 in good health. Some clones in this sample may be carry-over from other donors' samples. CDR3 residues: CASSSGGYNEQFF. The CDR3 nucleotides are TGTGCCAGCAGCTCAGGGGGCTACAATGAGCAGTTCTTC.